The present TCR beta chain was sequenced within a study of technical replicates of blood from a few donors. This clone was detected only once. Deletions cut 5 bases from V and 4 bases from J, with 16 bases between. The CDR3 covers 15 residues. The germline V gene encodes CDR1 MNHNY and CDR2 SVGAGI (reference sequence). Clones were read by immunoSEQ multiplex PCR, and TCRdb kept only the in-frame ones, dropping some. The sample yields some 78,000 clones, 90% to 95% seen once. The chain recombines TRBV6-6 with TRBJ2-3; tentative D call: TRBD2 (6 bases). This receptor was taken from a human donor in good health. The sample was T cells isolated from PBMCs. The DNA for the CDR3 is TGTGCCAGCAGTGGTACTCGGGGGTTGGCAGATACGCAGTATTTT. The encoded protein is CASSGTRGLADTQYF.